These 4 T cell receptor beta chains were all obtained from the same sample, sequenced in a study of a mutant IDH1 vaccine in newly diagnosed glioma. TCRdb's copy holds only in-frame clones and misses some; the assay was immunoSEQ multiplex PCR. The table includes approximately 40,000 clones, around 78% detected once. Antigen specificity for these receptors is unknown. Time point given: week 5, during vaccination. The investigators gave 300 ug of mutant IDH1 20-mer peptide in each vaccine dose, together with topical imiquimod. The source material was PBMCs, sampled from a glioma patient whose treatment included an IDH1 peptide vaccine. These receptors were taken from a middle-aged man with glioma.

V and J are TRBV5-6 and TRBJ1-6, with D unresolved. CDR3 size: 14 residues. Germline V gene lookup returns CDR1 SGHDT and CDR2 YYEEEE. V was cut by 0 bases and J by 3 bases, with 4 bases left in between. CDR3 DNA sequence: TGTGCCAGCAGCTTGGACCGCTATAATTCACCCCTCCACTTT. It translates to CASSLDRYNSPLHF. Supplemented by reference TRBV5-6 and TRBJ1-6, the full variable domain reads DAGVTQSPTHLIKTRGQQVTLRCSPKSGHDTVSWYQQALGQGPQFIFQYYEEEERQRGNFPDRFSGHQFPNYSSELNVNALLLGDSALYLCASSLDRYNSPLHFGNGTRLTVT.

The V and J genes are TRBV9 and TRBJ2-7, with 8 bases fitting TRBD2. The CDR3 length is 13 residues. Germline V gene data show CDR1 as SGDLS and CDR2 as YYNGEE. V shed 0 bases and J 7 bases; nucleotides not matched to a gene: 3. CDR3 in amino acids: CASSVDSGGEQYF. CDR3 in DNA: TGTGCCAGCAGCGTAGACTCGGGGGGGGAGCAGTACTTC.

This chain links TRBV11-3 with TRBJ1-5; 8 nucleotides line up with TRBD1. Germline CDR1 SGHNT, CDR2 YENEEA. The CDR3 length is 15 residues. J gave up 5 bases and V 7 bases, and 10 bases lay outside the gene matches. CDR3 sequence: CASNTGQGRDQPQHF. The CDR3 region has the DNA TGTGCCAGCAATACCGGACAGGGAAGAGATCAGCCCCAGCATTTT.

This clone was found a few times. The chain has TRBV5-4 and TRBJ2-2; 13 nucleotides align to TRBD2. The trim removed 4 bases at V and 0 bases at J, leaving 3 bases unmatched. The CDR3 sequence is 17 residues long. The germline CDR1 and CDR2 sequences are SGHNT and YYREEE (reference sequence). In DNA, the CDR3 is TGTGCCAGCAGCGAAGGACTAGCGGGGGCGAACACCGGGGAGCTGTTTTTT. This translates into CASSEGLAGANTGELFF.